These T cell receptor beta chains were read from a single sample in a study of graft-versus-host responses after intestinal transplantation. Libraries were prepared by immunoSEQ multiplex PCR; TCRdb keeps only in-frame clonotypes and omits some of them. The sample holds about 120,000 clones; 90% to 95% are singletons and the top ten take approximately 0.11%. These receptors have no identified antigens. Specimen: unstimulated CD4+ T cells sorted from spleen or lymph node cells, collected before intestinal transplant. Source of these receptors: a human donor who received an intestinal transplant. The CDR3 runs from the conserved cysteine through the conserved F or W. D genes are given only for firm matches. Clone size appears in some rows only: once, few, many, or a class for an expanded clone.

NA,NA,TRBV6-5,TRBJ1-1,CASSYRSGRLNTEAFF,TGTGCCAGCAGTTATCGGTCAGGAAGGCTGAACACTGAAGCTTTCTTT
NA,NA,TRBV28,TRBJ2-7,CASMRPSSYEQYF,TGTGCCAGCATGCGGCCAAGCTCCTACGAGCAGTACTTC
NA,NA,TRBV30,TRBJ2-2,CAWSIPLGAGELFF,TGTGCCTGGAGTATCCCCCTCGGCGCCGGGGAGCTGTTTTTT
NA,NA,TRBV29-1,TRBJ2-5,CSALRGVGTETQYF,TGCAGCGCCCTCAGGGGTGTCGGGACAGAGACCCAGTACTTC
NA,NA,TRBV30,TRBJ1-4,CAWNLQGLANEKLFF,TGTGCCTGGAACTTACAGGGTCTAGCTAATGAAAAACTGTTTTTT
once,NA,TRBV6-5,TRBJ2-7,CASSYSFKAGYEQYF,TGTGCCAGCAGTTACTCGTTTAAGGCAGGCTACGAGCAGTACTTC
NA,NA,TRBV5-1,TRBJ2-7,CASSASGVEQYF,TGCGCCAGCAGCGCCTCCGGGGTTGAGCAGTACTTC
NA,NA,TRBV5-1,TRBJ2-1,CASSSRATMLGEVYNEQFF,TGCGCCAGCAGCTCGAGAGCGACAATGCTTGGGGAAGTCTACAATGAGCAGTTCTTC
NA,NA,TRBV5-6,TRBJ2-7,CASNIWSLPYEQYF,TGTGCCAGCAACATTTGGTCACTCCCGTACGAGCAGTACTTC
NA,NA,TRBV19,TRBJ2-2,CASSIAGGSDTGELFF,TGTGCCAGTAGTATAGCCGGAGGGTCCGACACCGGGGAGCTGTTTTTT
NA,NA,TRBV29-1,TRBJ1-1,CSATNTEAFF,TGCAGCGCGACCAACACTGAAGCTTTCTTT
NA,TRBD2,TRBV7-9,TRBJ2-2,CASSLASTSAGELFF,TGTGCCAGCAGCTTAGCCAGCACTAGCGCCGGGGAGCTGTTTTTT
NA,NA,TRBV4-1,TRBJ2-6,CASSQEGSVLPGANVLTF,TGCGCCAGCAGCCAAGAGGGCAGCGTCCTCCCCGGGGCCAACGTCCTGACTTTC
NA,TRBD2,TRBV27,TRBJ2-5,CASSSWREGPETQYF,TGTGCCAGCAGTTCGTGGCGGGAGGGCCCAGAGACCCAGTACTTC
NA,TRBD1,TRBV4-1,TRBJ2-1,CASSRGQGASYNEQFF,TGCGCCAGCAGCCGGGGACAGGGGGCGTCTTACAATGAGCAGTTCTTC
NA,NA,TRBV7-9,TRBJ1-2,CASSLVAGTYGYTF,TGTGCCAGCAGCTTAGTTGCAGGCACCTATGGCTACACCTTC